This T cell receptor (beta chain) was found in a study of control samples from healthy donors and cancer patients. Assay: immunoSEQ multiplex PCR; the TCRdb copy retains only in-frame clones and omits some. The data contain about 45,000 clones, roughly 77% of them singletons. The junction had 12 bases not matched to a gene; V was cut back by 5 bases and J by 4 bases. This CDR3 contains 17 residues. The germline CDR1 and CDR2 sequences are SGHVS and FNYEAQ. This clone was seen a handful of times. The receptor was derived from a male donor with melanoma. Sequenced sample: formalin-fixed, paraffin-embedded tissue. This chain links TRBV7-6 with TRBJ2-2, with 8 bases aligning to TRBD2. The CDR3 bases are TGTGCCAGCAGCCGAGACGGGGCGGGAGGCCCCACCGGGGAGCTGTTTTTT. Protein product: CASSRDGAGGPTGELFF.